Detailed here is one TCR beta chain. Selected positively for CCR7 and CD45RO-negative, naive CD8 cells excluded terminally differentiated effector memory CD45RA+ cells. Each sample came from a Caucasian adult donor living in Nashville, Tennessee. These data belong to a study of shared clonotypes between healthy human individuals. The V gene's germline CDR1 is SGHDN and CDR2 FVKESK. The CDR3 loop spans 14 amino acids. V was clipped by 5 bases and J by 2 bases, with 11 bases between them. Only in-frame clones appear in the TCRdb table, and some are missing; sequencing was by immunoSEQ multiplex PCR. There are 550,000 to 650,000 clones in the sample; about 96% occur only once, and less than 0.12% lies in the top ten.

The sample was naive CD8+ T cells sorted from blood. This receptor was obtained from a woman aged 25 to 39 in good health. The V and J genes are TRBV14 and TRBJ2-3; D gene ambiguous. CDR3 residues: CASSLALPTDTQYF. The CDR3 DNA reads TGTGCCAGCAGCTTGGCCCTTCCCACAGATACGCAGTATTTT. The variable domain in full, completed from reference TRBV14 and TRBJ2-3, reads EAGVTQFPSHSVIEKGQTVTLRCDPISGHDNLYWYRRVMGKEIKFLLHFVKESKQDESGMPNNRFLAERTGGTYSTLKVQPAELEDSGVYFCASSLALPTDTQYFGPGTRLTVL.